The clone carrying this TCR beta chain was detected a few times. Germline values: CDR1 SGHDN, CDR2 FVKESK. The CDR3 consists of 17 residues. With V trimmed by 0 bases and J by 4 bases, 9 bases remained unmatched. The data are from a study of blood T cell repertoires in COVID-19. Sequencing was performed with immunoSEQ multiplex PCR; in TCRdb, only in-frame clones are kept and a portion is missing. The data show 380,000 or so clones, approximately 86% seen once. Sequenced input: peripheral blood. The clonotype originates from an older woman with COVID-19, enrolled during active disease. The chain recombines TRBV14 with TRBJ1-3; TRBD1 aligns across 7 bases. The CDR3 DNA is TGTGCCAGCAGCCAAGATGTCGGCAGGGGGAGAGGAAACACCATATATTTT. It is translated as CASSQDVGRGRGNTIYF.